A single sample gave rise to the 28 T cell receptor beta chains below, sequenced in a study of Ad26.COV2.S vaccination and SARS-CoV-2 variants. The sample's treatment: 19 received Ad26.COV2.S at low or high dose, single or two shots; roughly 5 received placebo; per-sample allocation not given. Sampling was performed 63 days after the first vaccine or placebo injection. Generated by immunoSEQ multiplex PCR, the TCRdb table keeps only in-frame clones and is missing some. Among 400,000 or so clones listed, about nine tenths were seen once. Specimen: peripheral blood, collected in a trial of Ad26.COV2.S vaccine versus placebo. The receptors were sampled from a person aged 18-60 years who received the Ad26.COV2.S COVID-19 vaccine or a placebo.

V gene TRBV5-4 combines with J gene TRBJ2-3; D not resolved. This CDR3 contains 15 residues. CDR1 SGHNT and CDR2 YYREEE come from the germline V gene (reference sequence). V gave up 0 bases and J gave up 4 bases, with 12 bases separating them. In DNA, the CDR3 is TGTGCCAGCAGCTTGGGGCGCCTCGGTCCAGATACGCAGTATTTT. This sequence encodes CASSLGRLGPDTQYF. Filled out from reference TRBV5-4 and TRBJ2-3, the complete variable domain reads ETGVTQSPTHLIKTRGQQVTLRCSSQSGHNTVSWYQQALGQGPQFIFQYYREEENGRGNFPPRFSGLQFPNYSSELNVNALELDDSALYLCASSLGRLGPDTQYFGPGTRLTVL.

This chain links TRBV5-1 with TRBJ1-1; D possibly corresponds to TRBD1 (5 bases). V lost 0 bases and J lost 0, with 9 bases in between. This CDR3 has 15 amino acids. Germline assignment: CDR1 SGHRS and CDR2 YFSETQ. The CDR3 nucleotides read TGCGCCAGCAGCTTGGTCACAGGCTTGAACACTGAAGCTTTCTTT. Encoded protein: CASSLVTGLNTEAFF. The complete variable domain, with remaining parts taken from reference TRBV5-1 and TRBJ1-1, reads KAGVTQTPRYLIKTRGQQVTLSCSPISGHRSVSWYQQTPGQGLQFLFEYFSETQRNKGNFPGRFSGRQFSNSRSEMNVSTLELGDSALYLCASSLVTGLNTEAFFGQGTRLTVV.

The CDR3 DNA follows: TGTGCTAGTGGTTCGTTCCCCGCAGGTATTAACTATGGCTACACCTTC. Protein sequence: CASGSFPAGINYGYTF. The chain links TRBV12-5 to TRBJ1-2; D gene unclear. This CDR3 is 16 amino acids long. The germline gives CDR1 LGHNT, CDR2 FRNRAP. V was pared by 4 bases and J by 1 base, with 16 bases between.

The genes are TRBV14 and TRBJ2-2, with 9 bases matching TRBD1. Germline CDR1 SGHDN, CDR2 FVKESK. The CDR3 has 16 residues. With V trimmed by 1 base and J by 7 bases, 7 bases remained unmatched. CDR3 in amino acids: CASSQVPGQGVGELFF. The CDR3, as DNA: TGTGCCAGCAGCCAAGTTCCGGGACAGGGAGTCGGGGAGCTGTTTTTT.

This clone was recorded a few times. The junction shows a germline mismatch at one end, possibly a read error. This chain uses TRBV7-9 with TRBJ1-2; D might be TRBD1 (5 bases). Germline values: CDR1 SEHNR, CDR2 FQNEAQ (reference sequence). This CDR3 comprises 12 residues. In DNA, the CDR3 is TGTGCCAGCAGCTCCACCGGGACGCCAACACACTTC. Protein sequence: CASSSTGTPTHF.

The chain is built from TRBV20-1 and TRBJ2-3; 10 nucleotides line up with TRBD2. The CDR3 runs to 14 residues. Germline values: CDR1 DFQATT, CDR2 SNEGSKA (reference sequence). With V trimmed by 3 bases and J by 9 bases, 9 bases remained unmatched. CDR3 loop: CSASLAGASSTQYF. The CDR3 region has the DNA TGCAGTGCTAGTCTAGCGGGGGCCTCAAGCACGCAGTATTTT.

The chain recombines TRBV6-2 or TRBV6-3 with TRBJ1-1, with a weak D call TRBD1 (5 bases). The CDR3 covers 11 residues. Germline V gene data show CDR1 as MNHEY and CDR2 as SVGEGT. V was trimmed by 8 bases and J by 6 bases, leaving 10 bases between them. In DNA, the CDR3 is TGTGCCAGCGGCCAGGGCGCTGAAGCTTTCTTT. Amino acid sequence: CASGQGAEAFF.

This chain uses TRBV27 with TRBJ2-1, with D perhaps matching TRBD2 (6 bases). CDR1 and CDR2 from the germline V gene are MNHEY and SMNVEV (reference sequence). The length of the CDR3 is 16 residues. The ends were cut back, 3 bases at V and 1 base at J, with 13 bases in the middle. This chain's CDR3 is CASSFGREVSYNEQFF. The CDR3 region has the DNA TGTGCCAGCAGTTTCGGCAGGGAGGTTTCCTACAATGAGCAGTTCTTC.

The chain employs TRBV30 and TRBJ1-2; D gene uncertain. Germline V gene data show CDR1 as GTSNPN and CDR2 as SVGIG (reference sequence). V shed 0 bases and J shed 5 bases, with 4 bases lying between them. The CDR3 contains 11 residues. This CDR3 is CAWSVQYGYTF. CDR3 coding DNA: TGTGCCTGGAGTGTACAGTATGGCTACACCTTC.

The chain carries TRBV30 and TRBJ1-1; no clear D. Germline values: CDR1 GTSNPN, CDR2 SVGIG (reference sequence). The CDR3 is 13 residues long. The V gene lost 4 bases and the J gene lost 0 bases, with 9 bases spanning the gap. CDR3 in DNA: TGTGCCTGGATGAGTAACTTGAACACTGAAGCTTTCTTT. This translates into CAWMSNLNTEAFF.

The chain uses TRBV5-5 and TRBJ2-7; D is ambiguous. Germline V gene lookup returns CDR1 SGHKS and CDR2 YYEKEE (reference sequence). The CDR3 is made up of 16 amino acids. V lost 6 bases to trimming and J lost 0 bases, with 19 bases between them. CDR3 protein: CASTTNVGASSYEQYF. The CDR3 DNA reads as TGTGCCAGCACCACAAACGTCGGAGCGAGCTCCTACGAGCAGTACTTC.

The rearrangement uses TRBV4-1 and TRBJ2-7; D is perhaps TRBD2 (5 bases). V lost 0 bases to trimming and J lost 3 bases, with 9 bases between them. There are 14 residues in the CDR3. The germline V gene encodes CDR1 MGHRA and CDR2 YSYEKL. CDR3 in DNA: TGCGCCAGCAGCCAAGATTTACGGGGCTACGAGCAGTACTTC. Encoded protein: CASSQDLRGYEQYF.

This clone was recorded once. The J gene is TRBJ1-1, the V gene TRBV30; possibly TRBD1 for D (6 bases). The germline CDR1 and CDR2 sequences are GTSNPN and SVGIG (reference sequence). V shed 2 bases and J shed 3 bases, with 10 bases lying between them. This CDR3 spans 13 amino acids. In nucleotides, the CDR3 is TGTGCCTGGAGTTCAGGGGCCGACACTGAAGCTTTCTTT. Protein product: CAWSSGADTEAFF.

The chain couples TRBV14 to TRBJ1-2, with D possibly matching TRBD1 (5 bases). Germline V gene lookup returns CDR1 SGHDN and CDR2 FVKESK. V dropped 3 bases and J dropped 9 bases, with 17 bases sitting between them. This CDR3 is built from 14 residues. CDR3 in amino acids: CASSHPGPRPSYTF. DNA of the CDR3: TGTGCCAGCAGCCACCCGGGACCCAGGCCCAGCTACACCTTC.

The gene calls are TRBV5-1 and TRBJ2-7; D may be TRBD1 or TRBD2 (5 bases each). CDR1 and CDR2 (germline): SGHRS, YFSETQ. Trimming removed 3 bases at V and 0 bases at J, with 16 bases between. The CDR3 spans 16 residues. As DNA, the CDR3 is TGCGCCAGCAGCTCGCCTTCCGGGACGGACTCCTACGAGCAGTACTTC. Encoded protein: CASSSPSGTDSYEQYF.

The V call is TRBV3-1 (or the pseudogene TRBV3-2), the J call TRBJ2-7; D gene unclear. Germline CDR1 and CDR2: LGHDT and YNNKEL (reference sequence). The CDR3 is 13 amino acids. The V gene lost 1 base and the J gene lost 5 bases, with 9 bases spanning the gap. The CDR3 loop reads CASSQGRSNEQYF. As DNA, the CDR3 is TGTGCCAGCAGCCAAGGTCGCTCGAACGAGCAGTACTTC.

The J gene is TRBJ2-1, the V gene TRBV4-1; D is uncertain. CDR3 size: 15 residues. V dropped 0 bases and J dropped 4 bases, with 10 bases sitting between them. The germline V gene encodes CDR1 MGHRA and CDR2 YSYEKL. The CDR3 here is CASSQDLGLYNEQFF. In DNA form, the CDR3 reads TGCGCCAGCAGCCAAGATCTAGGGCTTTACAATGAGCAGTTCTTC.

This clone was picked up one time. The chain carries TRBV10-2 and TRBJ1-1, with D possibly matching TRBD1 (6 bases). Germline loops: CDR1 WSHSY, CDR2 SAAADI. The germline V and J ends were trimmed by 5 bases and 6 bases, with 7 bases remaining between them. CDR3 length equals 11 residues. The CDR3 is CASSRGAEAFF. CDR3 DNA sequence: TGCGCCAGCAGTAGGGGGGCTGAAGCTTTCTTT.

The chain carries TRBV11-2 and TRBJ2-7; possibly TRBD1 for D (6 bases). V was cut by 1 base and J by 2 bases, with 12 bases left in between. Per germline, CDR1 SGHAT and CDR2 FQNNGV. CDR3 length: 15 residues. The CDR3 is CASSLVGDNAYEQYF. The CDR3 region has the DNA TGTGCCAGCAGCTTAGTGGGGGACAATGCCTACGAGCAGTACTTC.

The chain combines TRBV6-2 or TRBV6-3 with TRBJ2-1, with 9 positions matching TRBD2. Looked up from germline, CDR1 is MNHEY and CDR2 is SVGEGT. Unmatched junction bases numbered 3, after V lost 0 bases and J lost 3 bases. CDR3 length: 16 amino acids. DNA of the CDR3: TGTGCCAGCAGTTACTCTCGAGCGGGGGGCTACAATGAGCAGTTCTTC. Protein product: CASSYSRAGGYNEQFF.

This chain connects TRBV5-8 to TRBJ1-1; TRBD1 aligns across 8 bases. V was pared by 0 bases and J by 2 bases, with 9 bases of the junction left unmatched. CDR1 and CDR2 from the germline V gene are SGHTS and YDEGEE. CDR3 size: 17 residues. The CDR3 DNA is TGTGCCAGCAGCTTGGGTGACAGGGGACTTTTAAACACTGAAGCTTTCTTT. Amino acid sequence: CASSLGDRGLLNTEAFF.

The chain uses TRBV6-6 and TRBJ2-3; D not certain. This CDR3 is 14 amino acids long. Germline assignment: CDR1 MNHNY and CDR2 SVGAGI (reference sequence). Between the trimmed V and J ends, which lost 3 bases and 2 bases, there was a span of 9 bases. CDR3 nucleotide sequence: TGTGCCAGCAGTTATAGTAGGGACACAGATACGCAGTATTTT. It codes for CASSYSRDTDTQYF.

Only one count was recorded for this clone. CDR3 sequence reads: CASSQVVSGPGWGEKLFF. The CDR3 DNA is TGCGCCAGCAGCCAAGTAGTATCAGGACCCGGATGGGGAGAAAAACTGTTTTTT. V gene TRBV4-1 combines with J gene TRBJ1-4; D ambiguous. The CDR3 has 18 amino acids. The V end was cut by 1 base, the J end by 8 bases, with 23 bases between. Germline V gives CDR1 MGHRA, CDR2 YSYEKL.

This chain uses TRBV5-1 with TRBJ2-7, with TRBD2 as a possible D gene (5 bases). The V end lost 4 bases, the J end lost 6 bases, and 11 bases lay between the germline ends. Looked up from germline, CDR1 is SGHRS and CDR2 is YFSETQ. This CDR3 has 12 amino acids. CDR3 amino acids: CASSLIRGEQYF. In DNA form, the CDR3 reads TGCGCCAGCAGCCTAATCCGGGGCGAGCAGTACTTC.

The chain couples TRBV6-5 to TRBJ1-1; unclear D gene. CDR1 and CDR2 (germline): MNHEY, SVGAGI. The ends were cut back, 0 bases at V and 4 bases at J, with 12 bases in the middle. The CDR3 totals 15 residues. CDR3 in amino acids: CASSYSSLLGTEAFF. DNA of the CDR3: TGTGCCAGCAGTTACTCTTCCCTATTAGGCACTGAAGCTTTCTTT.

CDR3 DNA sequence: TGTGCCAGCAGCTTAGCGCACGGGGTTGGAAACACCATATATTTT. Translating it yields CASSLAHGVGNTIYF. This chain joins TRBV7-8 and TRBJ1-3; no firm D call. Germline values: CDR1 SGHVS, CDR2 FQNEAQ. This CDR3 is 15 amino acids long. The V gene lost 0 bases and the J gene lost 3 bases, with 9 bases spanning the gap.

The chain has TRBV4-1 and TRBJ1-2; D perhaps matches TRBD1 (6 bases). Trimming pared 1 base from V and 4 bases from J, leaving 13 bases between. The CDR3 is made up of 15 amino acids. Per germline, CDR1 MGHRA and CDR2 YSYEKL. CDR3 loop: CASSQAGGGGYGYTF. As DNA, the CDR3 is TGCGCCAGCAGCCAAGCAGGAGGGGGTGGCTATGGCTACACCTTC.

This clone was counted a single time. The genes are TRBV6-1 and TRBJ1-1; no clear D. Germline V gives CDR1 MNHNS, CDR2 SASEGT. The CDR3 spans 13 residues. V dropped 3 bases and J dropped 2 bases, with 7 bases sitting between them. The CDR3: CASSERDNTEAFF. The CDR3 region has the DNA TGTGCCAGCAGTGAGCGGGATAACACTGAAGCTTTCTTT.